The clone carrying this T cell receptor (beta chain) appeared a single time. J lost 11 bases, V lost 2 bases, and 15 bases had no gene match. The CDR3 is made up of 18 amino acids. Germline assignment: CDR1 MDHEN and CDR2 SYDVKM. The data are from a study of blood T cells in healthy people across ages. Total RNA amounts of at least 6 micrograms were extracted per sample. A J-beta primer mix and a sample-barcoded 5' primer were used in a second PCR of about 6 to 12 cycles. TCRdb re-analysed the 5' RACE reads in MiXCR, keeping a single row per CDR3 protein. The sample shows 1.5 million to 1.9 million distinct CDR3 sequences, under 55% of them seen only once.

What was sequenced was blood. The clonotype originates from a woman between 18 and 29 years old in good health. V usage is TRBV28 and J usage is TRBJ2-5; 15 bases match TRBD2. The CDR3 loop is CASSLTPGLAGGSGEQYF. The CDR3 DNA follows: TGTGCCAGCAGTTTAACACCGGGACTAGCGGGAGGTAGCGGTGAGCAGTACTTC.